Following are 21 T cell receptor beta chains from one sample sequenced in a study of blood T cell repertoires in COVID-19. Profiling relied on immunoSEQ multiplex PCR, and the TCRdb table lists in-frame clones only, not all of them. The profile covers some 280,000 clones, with roughly 90% appearing a single time and about 12% taken by the ten largest. Sequenced input: peripheral blood. The origin of the receptors is an older woman with acute or convalescent COVID-19.

This sequence joins TRBV10-2 and TRBJ1-5; 8 bases agree with TRBD1. V lost 4 bases and J lost 7; bases outside the gene matches: 18. The CDR3 runs 18 residues. CDR1 WSHSY and CDR2 SAAADI come from the germline V gene. CDR3 sequence reads: CASSATSGSGTGLQPQHF. The CDR3 nucleotides read TGCGCCAGCAGTGCCACGTCAGGATCGGGGACAGGTTTGCAGCCCCAGCATTTT.

The chain has TRBV5-4 and TRBJ1-1; no firm D call. Germline CDR1 is SGHNT and CDR2 is YYREEE (reference sequence). The germline V and J ends were trimmed by 0 bases and 0 bases, with 12 bases remaining between them. This CDR3 contains 16 residues. CDR3 DNA: TGTGCCAGCAGCTTGGGGGCGGGCCGAATGAACACTGAAGCTTTCTTT. Translating it yields CASSLGAGRMNTEAFF.

The chain joins TRBV7-2 to TRBJ1-4; D not certain. Trimming stripped 1 base from V and 7 bases from J, with 7 bases between. The CDR3 loop spans 13 amino acids. Germline lookup yields CDR1 SGHTA and CDR2 FQGNSA. The CDR3 DNA is TGTGCCAGCAGCTTAGGCCGAGTTGAAAAACTGTTTTTT. Its protein is CASSLGRVEKLFF.

This chain joins TRBV6-6 and TRBJ1-1; no clear D. CDR1 is MNHNY, CDR2 SVGAGI, per germline (reference sequence). Trimming took off 1 base at V and 0 bases at J, with 6 bases between the two ends. The CDR3 has 14 residues. For the CDR3, the DNA is TGTGCCAGCAGTTACTTCTCCTTGAACACTGAAGCTTTCTTT. It encodes CASSYFSLNTEAFF.

CDR3 sequence reads: CASSFYPSYEQYF. The DNA for the CDR3 is TGTGCCAGCAGTTTCTACCCCTCCTACGAGCAGTACTTC. The J gene is TRBJ2-7, the V gene TRBV27; D not certain. V was trimmed by 3 bases and J by 0 bases, leaving 6 bases between them. CDR1 and CDR2 from the germline V gene are MNHEY and SMNVEV (reference sequence). This CDR3 is built from 13 residues.

The V and J genes are TRBV9 and TRBJ2-6; D unresolved. From germline, CDR1 is SGDLS and CDR2 YYNGEE. V shed 1 base and J shed 0 bases, with 11 bases lying between them. The CDR3 extends over 17 amino acids. CDR3 coding DNA: TGTGCCAGCAGCGTAATGGCCCAAACCTCTGGGGCCAACGTCCTGACTTTC. Its translation: CASSVMAQTSGANVLTF.

The chain couples TRBV11-1 to TRBJ1-6; no reliable D call. The germline V gene encodes CDR1 SGHAT and CDR2 FQDESV (reference sequence). V was pared by 3 bases and J by 8 bases, with 11 bases between. The CDR3 length is 14 residues. CDR3 loop: CASSFDRGDSPLHF. CDR3 in DNA: TGTGCCAGCAGCTTTGATCGCGGGGATTCACCCCTCCACTTT.

The chain carries TRBV7-3 and TRBJ2-2, with 9 bases fitting TRBD1. The germline CDR1 and CDR2 sequences are SGHTA and FQGTGA. The CDR3 has 14 amino acids. Trimming removed 5 bases from V and 3 bases from J; junction bases left unmatched: 1. CDR3 loop: CASSRTGDTGELFF. The DNA of the CDR3 is TGTGCCAGCAGCCGGACAGGGGACACCGGGGAGCTGTTTTTT. Drawing the rest from reference TRBV7-3 and TRBJ2-2, the complete variable domain is GAGVSQTPSNKVTEKGKYVELRCDPISGHTALYWYRQSLGQGPEFLIYFQGTGAADDSGLPNDRFFAVRPEGSVSTLKIQRTERGDSAVYLCASSRTGDTGELFFGEGSRLTVL.

This clone was detected once. In nucleotides, the CDR3 is TGTGCCAGCAGTTACGGAGGGGAGGTCGGGCAGTTCTTC. It is translated as CASSYGGEVGQFF. The V gene is TRBV6-2 or TRBV6-3, the J gene TRBJ2-1; D is perhaps TRBD2 (6 bases). Trimming removed 2 bases at V and 12 bases at J, with 14 bases between. Germline CDR1 reads MNHEY; CDR2 reads SVGEGT. CDR3 length equals 13 residues.

The CDR3 sequence is CASSPTGGLETQYF. DNA of the CDR3: TGTGCCAGCAGCCCCACAGGGGGCTTGGAGACCCAGTACTTC. The chain uses TRBV5-6 and TRBJ2-5, with 9 bases matching TRBD1. CDR3 length: 14 residues. V lost 4 bases and J lost 5; bases outside the gene matches: 6. Germline CDR1 SGHDT, CDR2 YYEEEE.

The chain links TRBV7-2 to TRBJ2-3, with D possibly being TRBD1 (5 bases). The CDR3 contains 14 residues. Trimming pared 1 base from V and 4 bases from J, leaving 9 bases between. The germline gives CDR1 SGHTA, CDR2 FQGNSA. The CDR3 region is CASSLEGRADTQYF. CDR3 nucleotide sequence: TGTGCCAGCAGCTTAGAGGGCAGGGCAGATACGCAGTATTTT. The full variable domain, rest sourced from reference TRBV7-2 and TRBJ2-3, is GAGVSQSPSNKVTEKGKDVELRCDPISGHTALYWYRQSLGQGLEFLIYFQGNSAPDKSGLPSDRFSAERTGGSVSTLTIQRTQQEDSAVYLCASSLEGRADTQYFGPGTRLTVL.

The V gene is TRBV15, the J gene TRBJ2-1, with a weak D call TRBD1 (6 bases). Deletions cut 3 bases from V and 5 bases from J, with 14 bases between. The CDR3 extends over 15 amino acids. Germline V gene data show CDR1 as LNHNV and CDR2 as YYDKDF (reference sequence). DNA for the CDR3: TGTGCCACCAGCAGTGGCCGGGACACAGACAATGAGCAGTTCTTC. As protein: CATSSGRDTDNEQFF.

V and J are TRBV27 and TRBJ2-7, with TRBD2 matching 11 bases. J gave up 0 bases and V 6 bases, and 16 bases lay outside the gene matches. The CDR3 is 19 amino acids. Per germline, CDR1 MNHEY and CDR2 SMNVEV (reference sequence). The CDR3 DNA sequence: TGTGCCAGCAGCCGGCAGCCTCTAGCGGGAGGCCCTCCCTCCTACGAGCAGTACTTC. Translating it yields CASSRQPLAGGPPSYEQYF.

This sequence joins TRBV10-3 and TRBJ1-2; 7 bases are shared with TRBD1. Germline V CDR1 and CDR2: ENHRY, SYGVKD. Trimming removed 5 bases from V and 5 bases from J; junction bases left unmatched: 8. This CDR3 has 14 amino acids. CDR3 DNA: TGTGCCATCAGTTCCCAGGGGGAAAGTTATGGCTACACCTTC. Translation: CAISSQGESYGYTF.

The CDR3, as DNA: TGTGCCAGCACCGAACCTGGGACAGGTTCCTACGAGCAGTACTTC. It codes for CASTEPGTGSYEQYF. The chain uses TRBV6-6 and TRBJ2-7, with 8 bases fitting TRBD1. Germline V gene lookup returns CDR1 MNHNY and CDR2 SVGAGI (reference sequence). The CDR3 is made up of 15 amino acids. V trimming: 7 bases; J trimming: 1 base; junction bases outside the gene matches: 9.

The CDR3 DNA follows: TGTGCCATCAGAGGGACTGGACTTCGTTCCTATAATTCACCCCTCCACTTT. It translates to CAIRGTGLRSYNSPLHF. The rearrangement joins TRBV10-3 to TRBJ1-6; TRBD1 might be the D (5 bases). This CDR3 spans 17 amino acids. Between the trimmed V and J ends, which lost 6 bases and 1 base, there was a span of 16 bases. Germline V gene sequence: CDR1 ENHRY, CDR2 SYGVKD.

This chain connects TRBV20-1 to TRBJ1-5, with 7 bases matching TRBD1. The CDR3 consists of 13 residues. The V and J ends lost 3 bases and 5 bases, in that order; junction bases with no gene match: 4. Germline CDR1 reads DFQATT; CDR2 reads SNEGSKA (reference sequence). The CDR3 loop reads CSASGQDDQPQHF. Here the CDR3 DNA reads TGCAGTGCTAGTGGACAGGACGATCAGCCCCAGCATTTT.

V gene TRBV4-1 combines with J gene TRBJ1-4, with no clear D. The CDR3 is 15 residues long. The V gene lost 0 bases and the J gene lost 4 bases, with 9 bases spanning the gap. CDR1 and CDR2 from the germline V gene are MGHRA and YSYEKL. CDR3 coding DNA: TGCGCCAGCAGCCAAGAAACACAGCTTAATGAAAAACTGTTTTTT. It translates to CASSQETQLNEKLFF.

The chain joins TRBV5-4 to TRBJ2-6; 9 bases match TRBD1. The CDR3 consists of 18 residues. V lost 3 bases to trimming and J lost 0 bases; unmatched junction nucleotides: 7. Germline CDR1 SGHNT, CDR2 YYREEE (reference sequence). The CDR3 loop is CASSWGGQGISGANVLTF. The CDR3 DNA reads as TGTGCCAGCAGCTGGGGGGGACAGGGTATCTCTGGGGCCAACGTCCTGACTTTC. The full variable domain, completed using reference TRBV5-4 and TRBJ2-6, is ETGVTQSPTHLIKTRGQQVTLRCSSQSGHNTVSWYQQALGQGPQFIFQYYREEENGRGNFPPRFSGLQFPNYSSELNVNALELDDSALYLCASSWGGQGISGANVLTFGAGSRLTVL.

J is TRBJ1-2 and V is TRBV28, with 11 bases identical to TRBD1. This CDR3 is built from 13 residues. J gave up 11 bases and V 6 bases, and 8 bases lay outside the gene matches. Germline CDR1 is MDHEN and CDR2 is SYDVKM. CDR3 coding DNA: TGTGCCAGCAGACCGGGACAGGGGGGCCCTTACACCTTC. Translation gives CASRPGQGGPYTF.

The table lists this clone with a few counts. The rearrangement uses TRBV5-5 and TRBJ1-1; 9 positions agree with TRBD1. Germline loops: CDR1 SGHKS, CDR2 YYEKEE (reference sequence). V trimming: 1 base; J trimming: 1 base; junction bases outside the gene matches: 2. This CDR3 is 15 amino acids long. CDR3 residues: CASSLTGGANTEAFF. The CDR3 DNA is TGTGCCAGCAGCTTGACAGGGGGCGCGAACACTGAAGCTTTCTTT. The full variable domain, with the rest looked up from reference TRBV5-5 and TRBJ1-1, is DAGVTQSPTHLIKTRGQQVTLRCSPISGHKSVSWYQQVLGQGPQFIFQYYEKEERGRGNFPDRFSARQFPNYSSELNVNALLLGDSALYLCASSLTGGANTEAFFGQGTRLTVV.